This passage covers 14 T cell receptor beta chains from one sample sequenced in a study of breast tumors, draining lymph nodes, adjacent tissues. One entry per CDR3 protein, called by TCRdb with MiXCR from the multiplex PCR reads. The data contain 290,000 or so distinct CDR3 sequences, 30% of them singletons. Samples came from axillary lymph nodes draining the breast cancer. Sample: axillary lymph node tissue. These receptors originate from a female donor with breast cancer. Some clones in this sample may be carry-over from other donors' samples.

In this sample, this clonotype turned up many times. This sequence joins TRBV19 and TRBJ1-2; 11 bases match TRBD1. This CDR3 spans 15 amino acids. The germline gives CDR1 LNHDA, CDR2 SQIVND (reference sequence). V dropped 2 bases and J dropped 7; count of bases not matched to a gene: 6. This CDR3 is CASSIPGQGAGGYTF. The CDR3 bases are TGTGCCAGTAGTATACCCGGACAGGGGGCAGGTGGCTACACCTTC.

This clonotype was counted ten times or more. This rearrangement joins TRBV9 to TRBJ1-6, with D unresolved. The CDR3 consists of 16 residues. The V end was cut by 1 base, the J end by 0 bases, with 8 bases between. CDR1 and CDR2 (germline): SGDLS, YYNGEE. In DNA, the CDR3 is TGTGCCAGCAGCGTAACAGAGAGCTCCTATAATTCACCCCTCCACTTT. It codes for CASSVTESSYNSPLHF.

In its sample, this clonotype was seen a few times. This CDR3 is CASNGREGGGRYGYTF. The CDR3 coding sequence is TGTGCCAGCAACGGGCGGGAGGGCGGGGGGCGATACGGCTACACCTTC. This chain joins TRBV9 and TRBJ1-2; weak D call: TRBD1 (6 bases). Germline CDR1 SGDLS, CDR2 YYNGEE. Trimming took 6 bases from V and 8 from J, leaving 26 bases between them. The CDR3 sequence is 16 residues long.

This clonotype was found many times. The chain is built from TRBV4-3 and TRBJ2-3, with unresolved D. CDR1 is LGHNA and CDR2 is YSLEER in the germline V gene. The CDR3 is 14 amino acids. Between the trimmed V and J ends, which lost 1 base and 4 bases, there was a span of 9 bases. The CDR3 DNA reads TGCGCCAGCAGCCAAGGATTTGGAGCAGATACGCAGTATTTT. Translation: CASSQGFGADTQYF.

This rearrangement joins TRBV6-5 to TRBJ2-7, with TRBD2 identical over 13 bases. Germline loops: CDR1 MNHEY, CDR2 SVGAGI. The CDR3 has 20 amino acids. Losses at the gene ends were 0 bases for V and 4 bases for J; bases not matched to a gene: 15. The CDR3 DNA sequence: TGTGCCAGCAGTTACTCTAAAATTAAACTAGCGGGAGGGCCGAGATACGAGCAGTACTTC. Amino acid sequence: CASSYSKIKLAGGPRYEQYF.

Of note for this clonotype: Since a much larger clone is just one base distant, this may be a read error. The chain couples TRBV19 to TRBJ2-1; D might be TRBD2 (6 bases). Germline-derived CDR1 and CDR2 are LNHDA and SQIVND (reference sequence). Between the trimmed V and J ends, which lost 6 bases and 9 bases, there was a span of 18 bases. The CDR3 consists of 14 residues. The CDR3 region is CASSPRLVIGEQFF. The CDR3 nucleotides read TGTGCCAGTAGCCCCCGACTAGTTATCGGTGAGCAGTTCTTC.

This clonotype has more than one count but fewer than ten. The chain recombines TRBV6-5 with TRBJ2-1, with 11 bases lining up with TRBD2. J gave up 2 bases and V 6 bases, and 9 bases lay outside the gene matches. The CDR3 loop spans 17 amino acids. Germline CDR1 is MNHEY and CDR2 is SVGAGI. CDR3 sequence (DNA): TGTGCCAGCAGGTCCGGGACTAGCGGTCGCACCTACAATGAGCAGTTCTTC. It encodes CASRSGTSGRTYNEQFF.

Many counts were recorded for this clonotype. The rearrangement joins TRBV12-3 or TRBV12-4 to TRBJ2-1; 11 bases map to TRBD2. The length of the CDR3 is 15 residues. Losses at the gene ends were 8 bases for V and 4 bases for J; bases not matched to a gene: 7. The CDR3 DNA reads as TGTGCCAGCGGACCCGGGACTAGCGGATACAATGAGCAGTTCTTC. Its protein is CASGPGTSGYNEQFF.

CDR3 residues: CASSYGTGSLGYGYTF. DNA for the CDR3: TGTGCCAGCAGCTATGGAACGGGGTCTCTGGGCTATGGCTACACCTTC. J is TRBJ1-2 and V is TRBV3-1; D uncertain. Germline V lookup: CDR1 LGHDT, CDR2 YNNKEL (reference sequence). V was clipped by 5 bases and J by 4 bases, with 20 bases between them. The CDR3 extends over 16 amino acids.

This clonotype occurred many times. The chain combines TRBV5-1 with TRBJ2-7, with 11 bases that match TRBD2. The germline CDR1 and CDR2 sequences are SGHRS and YFSETQ. This CDR3 is 16 amino acids long. The V and J ends lost 3 bases and 0 bases, in that order; junction bases with no gene match: 5. This chain's CDR3 is CASSSGTSGDSYEQYF. The DNA of the CDR3 is TGCGCCAGCAGCTCCGGGACTAGCGGAGACTCCTACGAGCAGTACTTC.

V is TRBV30 and J is TRBJ1-3; TRBD1 aligns across 7 bases. V trimming: 6 bases; J trimming: 4 bases; junction bases outside the gene matches: 12. Germline V lookup: CDR1 GTSNPN, CDR2 SVGIG (reference sequence). The CDR3 extends over 15 amino acids. The CDR3 loop is CACPQGGLRGNTIYF. CDR3 nucleotides: TGTGCCTGTCCTCAAGGGGGCCTTAGAGGAAACACCATATATTTT.

Ten or more counts support this clonotype. V usage is TRBV7-2 and J usage is TRBJ2-5, with D hard to call. Germline V gives CDR1 SGHTA, CDR2 FQGNSA. The CDR3 spans 13 residues. Trimming cost V 5 bases and J 1 base, with 8 bases left between them. The CDR3 DNA follows: TGTGCCAGCAGCCTAGAAGCCCAAGAGACCCAGTACTTC. It encodes CASSLEAQETQYF.

This clonotype occurred many times. The chain couples TRBV7-6 to TRBJ1-2; the match to TRBD1 covers 9 bases. The junction had 18 bases not matched to a gene; V was cut back by 2 bases and J by 2 bases. CDR3 length: 20 amino acids. The V gene's germline CDR1 is SGHVS and CDR2 FNYEAQ. CDR3 in amino acids: CASSLYPGTGNIGMNYGYTF. DNA of the CDR3: TGTGCCAGCAGCTTATACCCCGGGACAGGGAATATAGGCATGAACTATGGCTACACCTTC.

This clonotype came up a few times. A much more abundant neighbour one base away suggests this may be a read error. The chain has TRBV7-2 and TRBJ2-3; D is undetermined. The J call is in doubt because the DNA end fits TRBJ1-5 better. Germline CDR1 reads SGHTA; CDR2 reads FQGNSA. The CDR3 contains 15 residues. As DNA, the CDR3 is TGTGCCACCGCACTAGCGGGCACCCCGGGATATACGCAGCATTTT. It is translated as CATALAGTPGYTQHF.